These 12 T cell receptor beta chains originate from one sample sequenced in a study of cytomegalovirus exposure and HLA in healthy donors. The PCR was carried out with 60 Vbeta primers and 13 Jbeta primers. Profiled with immunoSEQ multiplex PCR; TCRdb holds only in-frame clones, not every one. Of about 180,000 clones listed, about 80% are singletons. The sequenced sample was PBMCs. These receptor sequences come from a man younger than 35 in good health and CMV-seronegative.

The CDR3 DNA sequence: TGTGCCAGCAGTTACCGTTGGCAGGGCTCCACTGAAGCTTTCTTT. It encodes CASSYRWQGSTEAFF. The V and J genes are TRBV6-6 and TRBJ1-1, with a possible D match to TRBD1 (5 bases). Between the trimmed V and J ends, which lost 2 bases and 4 bases, there was a span of 14 bases. CDR3 length: 15 amino acids. Per the germline V gene, CDR1 is MNHNY and CDR2 is SVGAGI (reference sequence).

The CDR3 region is CASSFERGVAGELFF. CDR3 coding DNA: TGTGCCAGCAGTTTCGAGCGGGGGGTCGCCGGGGAGCTGTTTTTT. This chain links TRBV2 with TRBJ2-2; 9 bases map to TRBD2. The CDR3 sequence is 15 residues long. J was trimmed by 6 bases and V by 5 bases; bases with no gene match: 7. Germline loops: CDR1 SNHLY, CDR2 FYNNEI.

The chain recombines TRBV27 with TRBJ2-4; possibly TRBD1 for D (6 bases). The CDR3 sequence is 15 residues long. Looked up from germline, CDR1 is MNHEY and CDR2 is SMNVEV (reference sequence). Trimming shortened V by 4 bases and J by 3 bases, and 13 bases separated the two germline ends. Here the CDR3 reads CASSSTGKGKNIQYF. The CDR3 coding sequence is TGTGCCAGCAGTTCCACAGGGAAAGGCAAAAACATTCAGTACTTC.

The chain is built from TRBV5-1 and TRBJ2-7, with 10 bases lining up with TRBD1. Germline-derived CDR1 and CDR2 are SGHRS and YFSETQ. The CDR3 runs 13 residues. V shed 7 bases, J shed 5 bases, and the junction held 6 bases outside the gene matches. The CDR3 sequence: CASARDRGHEQYF. The CDR3 DNA sequence: TGCGCCAGCGCCCGGGACAGGGGCCACGAGCAGTACTTC.

The chain recombines TRBV30 with TRBJ1-1; D is ambiguous. V was cut by 7 bases and J by 6 bases, with 12 bases left in between. The CDR3 is made up of 11 amino acids. Looked up from germline, CDR1 is GTSNPN and CDR2 is SVGIG (reference sequence). CDR3 protein: CASTLWAEAFF. DNA of the CDR3: TGTGCCTCGACACTTTGGGCTGAAGCTTTCTTT.

V is TRBV7-3 and J is TRBJ2-3, with 10 bases identical to TRBD2. The V gene's germline CDR1 is SGHTA and CDR2 FQGTGA. V was clipped by 5 bases and J by 4 bases; unmatched bases: 3. The CDR3 covers 14 residues. The CDR3 spells CASSPGLAADTQYF. The CDR3 nucleotides are TGTGCCAGCAGCCCAGGACTAGCGGCAGATACGCAGTATTTT.

The chain recombines TRBV6-6 with TRBJ1-6; maybe TRBD1 (6 bases). Germline CDR1 reads MNHNY; CDR2 reads SVGAGI (reference sequence). The CDR3 spans 13 residues. Between the trimmed V and J ends, which lost 6 bases and 11 bases, there was a span of 14 bases. CDR3 sequence (DNA): TGTGCCAGCAGATACCGGGACATGGCACCCCTCCACTTT. It codes for CASRYRDMAPLHF.

This clone was recorded a few times. The chain has TRBV4-3 and TRBJ2-2; D possibly corresponds to TRBD1 (5 bases). This CDR3 spans 15 amino acids. V shed 4 bases and J shed 7 bases, with 16 bases lying between them. Germline assignment: CDR1 LGHNA and CDR2 YSLEER. In nucleotides, the CDR3 is TGCGCCAGCAGCCGGAGCAGGGATCTACTCGGGGAGCTGTTTTTT. It translates to CASSRSRDLLGELFF.

This clone was recorded a few times. The rearrangement uses TRBV10-3 and TRBJ1-1; D might be TRBD1 (5 bases). The germline CDR1 and CDR2 sequences are ENHRY and SYGVKD. This CDR3 is 14 amino acids long. With 2 bases removed from V and 1 base from J, the gap between germline ends came to 8 bases. The CDR3 region has the DNA TGTGCCATCAGTGAGGGGGCAGGGAACACTGAAGCTTTCTTT. Protein product: CAISEGAGNTEAFF.

The chain links TRBV30 to TRBJ1-4; 7 positions match TRBD1. Germline CDR1 GTSNPN, CDR2 SVGIG (reference sequence). This CDR3 contains 13 residues. Trimming at V came to 3 bases and at J to 8 bases, leaving 6 bases not matched to a gene. The CDR3 DNA follows: TGTGCCTGGAGCACAGGGGCGGGCGAAAAACTGTTTTTT. It is translated as CAWSTGAGEKLFF.

In this sample, this clone turned up once. V usage is TRBV15 and J usage is TRBJ2-3; 9 bases line up with TRBD2. The V and J ends lost 2 bases and 4 bases, in that order; junction bases with no gene match: 16. This CDR3 has 19 amino acids. Germline loops: CDR1 LNHNV, CDR2 YYDKDF (reference sequence). CDR3 DNA sequence: TGTGCCACCAGCAGAAAAACTAGCGGGTTCCCCCCCGGTGCAGATACGCAGTATTTT. It translates to CATSRKTSGFPPGADTQYF. The complete variable domain, with remaining parts taken from reference TRBV15 and TRBJ2-3, reads DAMVIQNPRYQVTQFGKPVTLSCSQTLNHNVMYWYQQKSSQAPKLLFHYYDKDFNNEADTPDNFQSRRPNTSFCFLDIRSPGLGDTAMYLCATSRKTSGFPPGADTQYFGPGTRLTVL.

The V gene is TRBV6-5, the J gene TRBJ1-4, with D possibly TRBD1 on 6 matching bases. Germline V gene sequence: CDR1 MNHEY, CDR2 SVGAGI. The V gene lost 6 bases and the J gene lost 8 bases, with 13 bases spanning the gap. CDR3 size: 13 residues. The CDR3 DNA is TGTGCCAGCAGGGGCAGGGGAAACGAAAAACTGTTTTTT. This sequence encodes CASRGRGNEKLFF.